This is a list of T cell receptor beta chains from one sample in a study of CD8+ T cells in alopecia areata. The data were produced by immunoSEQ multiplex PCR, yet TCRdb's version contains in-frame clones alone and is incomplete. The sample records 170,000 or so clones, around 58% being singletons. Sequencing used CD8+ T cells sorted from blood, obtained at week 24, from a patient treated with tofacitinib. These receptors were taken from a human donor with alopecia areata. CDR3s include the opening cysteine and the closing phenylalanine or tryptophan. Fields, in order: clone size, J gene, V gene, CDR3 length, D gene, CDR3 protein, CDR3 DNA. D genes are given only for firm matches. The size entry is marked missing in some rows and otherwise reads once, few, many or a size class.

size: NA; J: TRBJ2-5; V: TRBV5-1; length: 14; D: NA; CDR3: CASSLRGYQETQYF; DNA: TGCGCCAGCAGCTTGAGGGGATACCAAGAGACCCAGTACTTC
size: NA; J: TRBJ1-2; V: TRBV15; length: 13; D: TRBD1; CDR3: CATSSLGQDGYTF; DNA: TGTGCCACCAGCAGTCTGGGACAGGATGGCTACACCTTC
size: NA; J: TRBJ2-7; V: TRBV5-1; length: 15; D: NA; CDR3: CASSLGGIESYEQYF; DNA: TGCGCCAGCAGCTTGGGAGGGATCGAATCCTACGAGCAGTACTTC
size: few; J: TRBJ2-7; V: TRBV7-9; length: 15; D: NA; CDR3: CASSPNTTLAYEQYF; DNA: TGTGCCAGCAGCCCCAACACAACCCTGGCCTACGAGCAGTACTTC
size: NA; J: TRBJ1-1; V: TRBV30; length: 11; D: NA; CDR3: CAWSEKIEAFF; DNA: TGTGCCTGGAGTGAAAAGATTGAAGCTTTCTTT
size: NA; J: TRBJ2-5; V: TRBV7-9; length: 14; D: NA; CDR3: CASSQGQRQETQYF; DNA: TGTGCCAGCAGCCAAGGACAGAGGCAAGAGACCCAGTACTTC
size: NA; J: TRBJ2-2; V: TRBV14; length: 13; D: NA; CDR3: CASSQDIAGELFF; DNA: TGTGCCAGCAGCCAAGACATCGCCGGGGAGCTGTTTTTT
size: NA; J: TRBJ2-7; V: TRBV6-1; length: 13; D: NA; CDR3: CASISGVTYEQYF; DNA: TGTGCCAGCATTAGTGGGGTAACCTACGAGCAGTACTTC
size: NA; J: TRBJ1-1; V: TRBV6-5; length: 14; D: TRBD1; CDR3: CASRPRDRASEAFF; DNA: TGTGCCAGCAGACCCCGGGACAGGGCATCCGAAGCTTTCTTT
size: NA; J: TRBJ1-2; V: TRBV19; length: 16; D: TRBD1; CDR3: CASSGTGTGSNYGYTF; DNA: TGTGCCAGTAGTGGTACCGGGACAGGGTCCAACTATGGCTACACCTTC
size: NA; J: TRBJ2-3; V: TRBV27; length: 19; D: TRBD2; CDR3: CASSLSPSGGTTSTDTQYF; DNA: TGTGCCAGCAGTTTATCACCTAGCGGGGGGACTACTAGCACAGATACGCAGTATTTT
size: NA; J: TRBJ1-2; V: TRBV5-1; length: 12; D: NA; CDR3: CASSPDTGGYTF; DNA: TGCGCCAGCAGCCCCGATACGGGCGGCTACACCTTC
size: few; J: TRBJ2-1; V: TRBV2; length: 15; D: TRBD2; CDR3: CASDPTSGGHNEQFF; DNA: TGTGCCAGCGACCCTACTAGCGGGGGGCACAATGAGCAGTTCTTC
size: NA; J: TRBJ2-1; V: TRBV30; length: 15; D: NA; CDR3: CAWTRTDSSYNEQFF; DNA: TGTGCCTGGACCCGGACCGATAGCTCCTACAATGAGCAGTTCTTC
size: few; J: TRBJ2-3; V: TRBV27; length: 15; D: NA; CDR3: CASSPTPAGTDTQYF; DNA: TGTGCCAGCAGCCCTACCCCCGCAGGTACAGATACGCAGTATTTT
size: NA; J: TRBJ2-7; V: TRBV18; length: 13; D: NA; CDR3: CASSPLRQDGQYF; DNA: TGTGCCAGCTCACCCCTCAGACAGGACGGGCAGTACTTC
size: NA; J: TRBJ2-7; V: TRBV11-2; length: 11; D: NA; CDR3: CASSFGPEQYF; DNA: TGTGCCAGCAGCTTTGGGCCGGAGCAGTACTTC
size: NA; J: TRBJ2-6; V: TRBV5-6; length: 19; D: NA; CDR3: CASSLDGLTTGSGANVLTF; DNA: TGTGCCAGCAGCTTGGACGGACTTACCACAGGATCTGGGGCCAACGTCCTGACTTTC
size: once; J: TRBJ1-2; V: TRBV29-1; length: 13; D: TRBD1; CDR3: CSVGGTGGSGYTF; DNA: TGCAGCGTTGGAGGGACAGGGGGCTCTGGCTACACCTTC
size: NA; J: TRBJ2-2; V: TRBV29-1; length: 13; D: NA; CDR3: CSVEDQVGRELFF; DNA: TGCAGCGTTGAAGATCAAGTGGGGCGGGAGCTGTTTTTT
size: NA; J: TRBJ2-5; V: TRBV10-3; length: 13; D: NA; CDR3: CAISEFDQETQYF; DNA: TGTGCCATCAGTGAATTTGACCAAGAGACCCAGTACTTC
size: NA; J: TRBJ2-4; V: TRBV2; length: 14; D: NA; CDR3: CASSDGGTHNIQYF; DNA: TGTGCCAGCAGTGATGGTGGGACACATAACATTCAGTACTTC
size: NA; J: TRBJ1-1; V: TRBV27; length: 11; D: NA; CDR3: CASRKNTEAFF; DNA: TGTGCCAGTCGAAAGAACACTGAAGCTTTCTTT
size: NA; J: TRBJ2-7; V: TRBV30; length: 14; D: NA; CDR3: CAWSEGTRTYEQYF; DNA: TGTGCCTGGAGTGAAGGGACTCGAACCTACGAGCAGTACTTC
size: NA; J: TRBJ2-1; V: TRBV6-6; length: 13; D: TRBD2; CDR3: CASSSGGSNEQFF; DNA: TGTGCCAGCAGTAGCGGGGGAAGTAATGAGCAGTTCTTC
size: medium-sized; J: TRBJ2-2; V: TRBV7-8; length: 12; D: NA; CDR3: CASPLGTGELFF; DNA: TGTGCCAGCCCCCTCGGCACCGGGGAGCTGTTTTTT
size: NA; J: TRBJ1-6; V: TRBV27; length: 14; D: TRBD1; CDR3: CASSPTGVNSPLHF; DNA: TGTGCCAGCAGTCCTACAGGGGTTAATTCACCCCTCCACTTT
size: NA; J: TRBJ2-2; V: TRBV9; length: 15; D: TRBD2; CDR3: CASSVSGGASGELFF; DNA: TGTGCCAGCAGCGTGAGCGGGGGGGCGAGCGGGGAGCTGTTTTTT
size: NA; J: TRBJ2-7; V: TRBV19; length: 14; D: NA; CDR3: CASSMYFPSYEQYF; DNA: TGTGCCAGTAGTATGTACTTCCCGTCCTACGAGCAGTACTTC
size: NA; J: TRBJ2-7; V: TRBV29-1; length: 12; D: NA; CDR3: CSVEGSAYEQYF; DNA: TGCAGCGTTGAAGGCAGCGCCTACGAGCAGTACTTC
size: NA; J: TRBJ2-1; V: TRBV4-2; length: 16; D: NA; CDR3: CASSQTGDVSYNEQFF; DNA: TGTGCCAGCAGCCAAACGGGGGATGTCTCCTACAATGAGCAGTTCTTC
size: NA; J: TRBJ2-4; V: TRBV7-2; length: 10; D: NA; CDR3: CASSENIQYF; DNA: TGTGCCAGCAGTGAAAACATTCAGTACTTC
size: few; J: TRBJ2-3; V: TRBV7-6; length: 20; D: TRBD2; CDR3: CASSLRRPTRTSASTDTQYF; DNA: TGTGCCAGCAGCTTAAGGCGGCCAACCCGGACTAGCGCTAGCACAGATACGCAGTATTTT
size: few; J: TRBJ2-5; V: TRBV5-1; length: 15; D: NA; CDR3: CASGRRDGGQETQYF; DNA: TGCGCCAGCGGCCGCCGGGACGGAGGCCAAGAGACCCAGTACTTC
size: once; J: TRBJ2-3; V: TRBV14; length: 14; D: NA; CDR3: CASSQVPPPDTQYF; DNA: TGTGCCAGCAGCCAAGTTCCTCCCCCAGATACGCAGTATTTT
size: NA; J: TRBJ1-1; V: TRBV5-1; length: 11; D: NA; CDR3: CASSLGTWGFF; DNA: TGCGCCAGCAGCTTGGGGACATGGGGCTTCTTT
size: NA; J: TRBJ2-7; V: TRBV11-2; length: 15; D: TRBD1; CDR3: CASSSRDRAPYEQYF; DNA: TGTGCCAGCAGCTCCCGGGACAGGGCCCCCTACGAGCAGTACTTC
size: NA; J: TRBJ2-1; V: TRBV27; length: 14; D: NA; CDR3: CASSPGANYNEQFF; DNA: TGTGCCAGCAGTCCGGGGGCTAACTACAATGAGCAGTTCTTC
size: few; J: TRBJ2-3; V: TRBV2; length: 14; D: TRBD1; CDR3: CAIPGQGAPDTQYF; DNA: TGTGCCATACCGGGACAGGGGGCACCAGATACGCAGTATTTT
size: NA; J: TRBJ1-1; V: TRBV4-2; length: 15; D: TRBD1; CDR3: CASSQEAFSGQEAFF; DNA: TGTGCCAGCAGCCAAGAGGCTTTTTCGGGACAGGAAGCTTTCTTT
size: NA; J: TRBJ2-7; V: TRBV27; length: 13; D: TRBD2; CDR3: CASSPGGFYEQYF; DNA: TGTGCCAGCAGTCCCGGGGGGTTCTACGAGCAGTACTTC
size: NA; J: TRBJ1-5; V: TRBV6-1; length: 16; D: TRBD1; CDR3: CASSEAHRGRNQPQHF; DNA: TGTGCCAGCAGTGAAGCGCACAGGGGAAGGAATCAGCCCCAGCATTTT
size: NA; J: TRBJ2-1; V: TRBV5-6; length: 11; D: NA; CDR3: CASYQNNEQFF; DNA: TGTGCCAGCTATCAGAACAATGAGCAGTTCTTC
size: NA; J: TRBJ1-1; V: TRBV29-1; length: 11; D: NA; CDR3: CSVILNTEAFF; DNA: TGCAGCGTTATCTTGAACACTGAAGCTTTCTTT
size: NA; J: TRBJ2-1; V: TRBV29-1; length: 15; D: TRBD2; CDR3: CSVNGLAGTYNEQFF; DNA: TGCAGCGTTAATGGATTAGCGGGGACCTACAATGAGCAGTTCTTC
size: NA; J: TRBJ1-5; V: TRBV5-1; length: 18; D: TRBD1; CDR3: CASSIPGGGVPTCQPQHF; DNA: TGCGCCAGCAGCATACCAGGGGGCGGCGTCCCTACTTGTCAGCCCCAGCATTTT
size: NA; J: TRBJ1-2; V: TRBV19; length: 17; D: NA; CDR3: CASSAPGSGQTNYGYTF; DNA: TGTGCCAGTAGTGCCCCTGGTTCTGGACAGACTAACTATGGCTACACCTTC
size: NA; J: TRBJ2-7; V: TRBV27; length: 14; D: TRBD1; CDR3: CASSKRTGGYEQYF; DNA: TGTGCCAGCAGCAAACGGACAGGGGGCTACGAGCAGTACTTC
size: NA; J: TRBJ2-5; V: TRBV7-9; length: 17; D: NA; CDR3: CASSFFRGATSKETQYF; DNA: TGTGCCAGCAGCTTCTTCAGGGGGGCAACTAGCAAAGAGACCCAGTACTTC
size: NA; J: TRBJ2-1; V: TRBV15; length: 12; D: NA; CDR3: CATKGTAQEQFF; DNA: TGTGCCACTAAAGGGACTGCCCAGGAGCAGTTCTTC
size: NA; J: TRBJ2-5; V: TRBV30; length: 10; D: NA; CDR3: CAWSKETQYF; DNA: TGTGCCTGGAGTAAAGAGACCCAGTACTTC
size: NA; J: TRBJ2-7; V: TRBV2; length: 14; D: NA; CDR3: CASTLPGRGHREYF; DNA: TGTGCCAGCACCCTCCCCGGGAGGGGGCATAGAGAGTACTTC
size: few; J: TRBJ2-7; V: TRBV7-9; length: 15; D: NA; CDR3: CASRAGQNNSYEQYF; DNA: TGTGCCAGCCGCGCGGGACAGAACAATTCCTACGAGCAGTACTTC
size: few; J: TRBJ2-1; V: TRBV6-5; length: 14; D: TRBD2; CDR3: CASWGLAGGWEQFF; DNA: TGTGCCAGTTGGGGACTAGCGGGGGGATGGGAGCAGTTCTTC
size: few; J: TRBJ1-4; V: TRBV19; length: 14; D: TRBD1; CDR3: CASSVGTGNEKLFF; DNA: TGTGCCAGTAGCGTCGGGACAGGGAACGAAAAACTGTTTTTT
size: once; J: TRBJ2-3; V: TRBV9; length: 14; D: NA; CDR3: CASSVESDTDTQYF; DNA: TGTGCCAGCAGCGTAGAATCCGACACAGATACGCAGTATTTT